Below, 15 T cell receptor beta chains from the same sample are listed, as sequenced in a study of early T cells in non-severe SARS-CoV-2 infection. TCRdb analysed the 5' RACE reads with MiXCR anew, one entry per CDR3 protein. This sample yields roughly 51,000 distinct CDR3 sequences, of which approximately 6.2% are seen a single time; 3% to 4% belongs to the top ten. The sequenced material came from whole blood. Every receptor here comes from an adult who was a healthcare worker with PCR-confirmed SARS-CoV-2 infection or an uninfected control (not recorded which).

This clonotype was counted many times. The rearrangement uses TRBV5-1 and TRBJ2-3; D may match TRBD1 or TRBD2 (5 bases each). CDR1 and CDR2 (germline): SGHRS, YFSETQ. The CDR3 consists of 15 residues. Trimming cost V 0 bases and J 2 bases, with 10 bases left between them. CDR3: CASSLVGTDTDTQYF. CDR3 in DNA: TGCGCCAGCAGCTTGGTTGGGACGGACACAGATACGCAGTATTTT. The full variable domain, in which reference TRBV5-1 and TRBJ2-3 provide the parts outside the CDR3, is KAGVTQTPRYLIKTRGQQVTLSCSPISGHRSVSWYQQTPGQGLQFLFEYFSETQRNKGNFPGRFSGRQFSNSRSEMNVSTLELGDSALYLCASSLVGTDTDTQYFGPGTRLTVL.

The chain employs TRBV5-1 and TRBJ1-1; TRBD1 matches at 12 bases. CDR1 and CDR2 (germline): SGHRS, YFSETQ. The CDR3 spans 15 residues. After removal of 5 bases from V and 6 bases from J, the junction contained 8 bases not matched to a gene. The CDR3 reads CASRHPGQGASEAFF. CDR3 coding DNA: TGCGCCAGCAGGCACCCGGGACAGGGGGCCTCTGAAGCTTTCTTT.

In this sample, this clonotype turned up many times. This rearrangement joins TRBV27 to TRBJ1-1; D perhaps matches TRBD1 (5 bases). CDR3 length: 13 amino acids. The germline V gene has CDR1 MNHEY and CDR2 SMNVEV (reference sequence). V was shortened by 3 bases and J by 8 bases, with 13 bases between the two germline ends. The CDR3 region is CASSFRAGPEAFF. CDR3 nucleotides: TGTGCCAGCAGTTTCCGGGCAGGGCCGGAAGCTTTCTTT.

This clonotype has only a few counts. This chain uses TRBV2 with TRBJ2-5; 10 bases fit TRBD2. The CDR3 is 15 residues long. Germline assignment: CDR1 SNHLY and CDR2 FYNNEI. V gave up 2 bases and J gave up 6 bases; unmatched junction bases: 6. The DNA for the CDR3 is TGTGCCAGCAGTGAACCAGCGGGGGGGCCGAAGACCCAGTACTTC. Encoded protein: CASSEPAGGPKTQYF.

The V and J genes are TRBV7-9 and TRBJ1-1, with 7 bases aligning to TRBD1. The V segment lost 2 bases and the J segment 9 bases; nucleotides outside the gene matches: 6. Germline values: CDR1 SEHNR, CDR2 FQNEAQ (reference sequence). The length of the CDR3 is 13 residues. CDR3 DNA sequence: TGTGCCAGCAGCTTATTCGACAGGGCTAAAGCTTTCTTT. This sequence encodes CASSLFDRAKAFF. Together with reference TRBV7-9 and TRBJ1-1, the CDR3 gives the full variable domain: DTGVSQNPRHKITKRGQNVTFRCDPISEHNRLYWYRQTLGQGPEFLTYFQNEAQLEKSRLLSDRFSAERPKGSFSTLEIQRTEQGDSAMYLCASSLFDRAKAFFGQGTRLTVV.

This clonotype was detected a few times. The CDR3 region has the DNA TGTGCCAGCAGTTACTCTTCGCAGCTTAGAGAAAAACTGTTTTTT. This gives the protein CASSYSSQLREKLFF. The rearrangement links TRBV6-5 to TRBJ1-4; no definite D call. Trimming removed 0 bases at V and 8 bases at J, with 13 bases between. Germline assignment: CDR1 MNHEY and CDR2 SVGAGI. There are 15 residues in the CDR3.

V usage is TRBV28 and J usage is TRBJ1-2, with 8 bases identical to TRBD1. Trimming at V came to 6 bases and at J to 7 bases, leaving 7 bases not matched to a gene. This CDR3 is 13 amino acids long. Germline V lookup: CDR1 MDHEN, CDR2 SYDVKM. The CDR3 sequence is CASRLQGVSGYTF. As DNA, the CDR3 is TGTGCCAGCAGACTACAGGGGGTGTCTGGCTACACCTTC.

The chain uses TRBV28 and TRBJ2-7; no clear D. The CDR3 sequence is 13 residues long. Per the germline V gene, CDR1 is MDHEN and CDR2 is SYDVKM. Trimming removed 4 bases from V and 5 bases from J, with 12 bases in between. In nucleotides, the CDR3 is TGTGCCAGCAGTTCTCTGCTAGTTAACGAGCAGTACTTC. Encoded protein: CASSSLLVNEQYF.

This clonotype showed up just a few times. The J gene is TRBJ1-1, the V gene TRBV6-5; D is unresolved. The CDR3 length is 14 residues. Germline values: CDR1 MNHEY, CDR2 SVGAGI. The V end lost 6 bases, the J end lost 0 bases, and 11 bases lay between the germline ends. CDR3 DNA: TGTGCCAGCAGAGAGACACCGATGAACACTGAAGCTTTCTTT. This codes for CASRETPMNTEAFF.

This clonotype has at least ten counts. The chain combines TRBV20-1 with TRBJ1-3; D not certain. Trimming shortened V by 0 bases and J by 0 bases, and 12 bases separated the two germline ends. The CDR3 length is 16 residues. Germline V gene lookup returns CDR1 DFQATT and CDR2 SNEGSKA (reference sequence). The CDR3 DNA follows: TGCAGTGCTAGAGATGATAACAGCAGCTCTGGAAACACCATATATTTT. Translated: CSARDDNSSSGNTIYF.

This clonotype appeared many times. The chain has TRBV11-2 and TRBJ1-1; no definite D call. There are 13 residues in the CDR3. Trimming removed 6 bases at V and 4 bases at J, with 12 bases between. Per germline, CDR1 SGHAT and CDR2 FQNNGV. CDR3 nucleotide sequence: TGTGCCAGCAGGTGCTGGGAGTGCACTGAAGCTTTCTTT. Translated: CASRCWECTEAFF.

This chain joins TRBV4-3 and TRBJ2-2; D is unclear. This CDR3 comprises 15 residues. V lost 0 bases, J lost 4 bases, and 9 bases lay in between. CDR1 and CDR2 from the germline V gene are LGHNA and YSLEER. CDR3 DNA sequence: TGCGCCAGCAGCCAAGATGCCCTAGTCACCGGGGAGCTGTTTTTT. Amino acid sequence: CASSQDALVTGELFF.

The table lists this clonotype with many counts. The rearrangement joins TRBV19 to TRBJ2-7; no firm D call. The CDR3 contains 13 residues. From germline, CDR1 is LNHDA and CDR2 SQIVND (reference sequence). V was clipped by 3 bases and J by 3 bases, with 9 bases between them. The CDR3 sequence is CASSIDTDYEQYF. The DNA for the CDR3 is TGTGCCAGTAGTATCGACACCGACTACGAGCAGTACTTC.

This clonotype was counted ten times or more. The genes are TRBV7-2 and TRBJ2-1, with D perhaps TRBD2 (6 bases). This CDR3 has 16 amino acids. The V gene's germline CDR1 is SGHTA and CDR2 FQGNSA. Trimming pared 0 bases from V and 0 bases from J, leaving 9 bases between. The CDR3 nucleotides are TGTGCCAGCAGCTTAGCTGTCGGGGGCTCCTACAATGAGCAGTTCTTC. The encoded protein is CASSLAVGGSYNEQFF.

The chain combines TRBV3-1 with TRBJ1-5; possibly TRBD1 for D (5 bases). The ends were cut back, 0 bases at V and 0 bases at J, with 9 bases in the middle. CDR3 length equals 16 residues. Germline CDR1 is LGHDT and CDR2 is YNNKEL (reference sequence). CDR3 region: CASSQDLGASNQPQHF. The CDR3, as DNA: TGTGCCAGCAGCCAAGATCTCGGGGCTAGCAATCAGCCCCAGCATTTT. The entire variable domain, with the rest obtained from reference TRBV3-1 and TRBJ1-5, is as follows: DTAVSQTPKYLVTQMGNDKSIKCEQNLGHDTMYWYKQDSKKFLKIMFSYNNKELIINETVPNRFSPKSPDKAHLNLHINSLELGDSAVYFCASSQDLGASNQPQHFGDGTRLSIL.